The present T cell receptor beta chain was sequenced within a study of blood T cell repertoires in COVID-19 (dated by TCRdb to about 2020). At the level of the whole study: Samples from collaborators originated in the United States, Italy and Spain and spanned both the acute and convalescent phases of COVID-19. The prospective study material was composed of cDNA or gDNA derived from T cells, B-cell-depleted T cells, or PBMCs. Subjects who had been exposed to COVID-19, were actively infected with it, or had recovered from it provided the deeply sampled blood TCRbeta repertoires that made up the dataset. A freely available public database, intended as a resource for researchers studying the immune response to SARS-CoV-2, is where the repertoires were released. The samples were drawn from two sources: the first 160 participants of the ongoing ImmuneRACE study, and some 1,300 subjects contributed by 6 global collaborators. A de-identified subject ID, COVID-19 status, age in years and sex were almost always included in the sample metadata. Where HLA class I and class II types were available, the types were taken from metadata supplied by the sample provider, not from assay-based typing.

V gives up 5 bases and J gives up 2 bases, and the segment between their germline ends measures 10 bases. The CDR3, cysteine through phenylalanine, is 13 amino acids long. Only the CDR3 portion is preserved as DNA: 39 bases, with reading frame beginning at the first base. CDR1 WNHNN and CDR2 SYGVQD are derived from the germline V gene (reference sequence). Participants in the prospective study were enrolled through a virtual design, were aged about 18 to 89 years, and lived in 24 United States geographic areas. Cohort assignment in the prospective study relied on participant-reported clinical history from a screening survey and a study questionnaire. ImmuneRACE Cohort 3 recovered participants were defined by two consecutive negative NP/OP PCR tests, healthcare professional clearance, or symptom resolution. Each participant in the prospective study had whole blood, serum and a nasopharyngeal or oropharyngeal swab collected by mobile phlebotomists. Prospective study participants could optionally give additional blood draws and questionnaires over an approximately two-month period. Before DNA extraction, prospective study blood samples were shipped either frozen or at room temperature.

About this clone itself: The antigen it recognizes is unknown. Per-base quality was not reported, and no clone a single base away is much larger than it.

The immunoSEQ Assay, a bias-controlled multiplex PCR, was used to amplify TCRbeta CDR3 regions from genomic DNA. As for how the authors treated the data: Nucleated cell counts per sample were estimated from amplification of reference gene primers within the assay. Sequence reads were collapsed and filtered to measure the absolute abundance of every unique TCRbeta CDR3 rearrangement. For each sample, productive Simpson clonality was calculated as the square root of Simpson's diversity index over productive rearrangements. The table was pulled from immuneACCESS by TCRdb, which kept in-frame rearrangements only. Such tables lose some clones; where checked, under half of the loss comes from unresolved V genes, and the rest has no known cause. V and J calls and clone size come straight from that table; D and trimming were deduced from the DNA. Across this sample there are a few hundred thousand clones, with 75% to 90% seen only once. The top ten constitute about 19% of the sample.

What the authors observed across the whole study: Clinical and demographic metadata were provided uncurated, with the amount varying by source and participant.

The chain was built from TRBV10-1 and TRBJ2-7, with the D gene too uncertain to name. This receptor was obtained from a man aged 35-49 years who had recovered from COVID-19. Sequencing used PBMCs or T cells enriched from blood (not recorded which). The nucleotide sequence is TGCGCCAGCAGTCCTGGGCCTACCTACGAGCAGTACTTC. Translation gives CASSPGPTYEQYF.